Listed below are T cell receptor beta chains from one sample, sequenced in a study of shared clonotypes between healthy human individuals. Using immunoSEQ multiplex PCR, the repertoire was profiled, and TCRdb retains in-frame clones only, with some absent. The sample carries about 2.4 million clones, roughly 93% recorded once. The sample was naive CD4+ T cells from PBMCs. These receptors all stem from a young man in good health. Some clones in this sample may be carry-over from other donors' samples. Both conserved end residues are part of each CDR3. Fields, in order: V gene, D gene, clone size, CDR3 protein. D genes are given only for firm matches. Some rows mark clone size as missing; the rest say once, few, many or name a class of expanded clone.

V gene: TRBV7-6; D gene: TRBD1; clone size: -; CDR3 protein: CASTTGEAKNIQYF
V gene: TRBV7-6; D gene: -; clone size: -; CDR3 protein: CASSLERAISSYNEQFF
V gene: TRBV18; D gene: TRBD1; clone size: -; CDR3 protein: CASSQGVGTGTYEQYF
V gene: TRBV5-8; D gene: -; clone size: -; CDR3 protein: CASSYVDSYEQYF
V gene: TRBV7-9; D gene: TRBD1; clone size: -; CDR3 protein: CASSQLPGGNTGELFF
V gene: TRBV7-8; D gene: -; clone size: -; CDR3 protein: CASSLVGRVTYEQYF
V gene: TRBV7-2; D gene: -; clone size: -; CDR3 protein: CASSFANRNTGELFF
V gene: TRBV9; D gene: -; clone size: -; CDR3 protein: CASSQGFLGGYTF
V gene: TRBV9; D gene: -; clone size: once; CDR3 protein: CASSVGPGRGGTDTQYF
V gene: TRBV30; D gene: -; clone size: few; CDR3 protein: CAWIYGPNTEAFF
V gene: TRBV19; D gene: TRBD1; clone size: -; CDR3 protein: CATHGWGTDTTDTQYF
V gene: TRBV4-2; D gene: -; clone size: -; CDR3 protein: CASSQEGSNQPQHF
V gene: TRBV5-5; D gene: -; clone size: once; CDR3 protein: CASNPGGVGPEAFF
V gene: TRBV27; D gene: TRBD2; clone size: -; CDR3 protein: CASRPGLAGEVRLYEQYF
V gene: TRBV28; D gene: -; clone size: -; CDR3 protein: CASSFGRGSYGYTF
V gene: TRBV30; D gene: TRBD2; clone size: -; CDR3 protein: CAWSDDRGGRYEQYF
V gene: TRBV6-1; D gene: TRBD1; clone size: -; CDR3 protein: CASSRQGRNTEAFF
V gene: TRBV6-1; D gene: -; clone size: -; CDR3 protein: CASRPRGYGNTIYF
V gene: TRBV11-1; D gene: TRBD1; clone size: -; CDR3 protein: CASSPDRGAYEQYF
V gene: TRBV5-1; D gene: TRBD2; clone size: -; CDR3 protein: CASSAGLAGVMGTDTQYF
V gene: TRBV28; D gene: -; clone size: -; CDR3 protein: CASSLTSLWDTEAFF
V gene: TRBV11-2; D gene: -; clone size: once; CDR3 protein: CASSPQIAKNIQYF
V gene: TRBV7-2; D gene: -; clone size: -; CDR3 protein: CASSLSRLRGVRNEQFF
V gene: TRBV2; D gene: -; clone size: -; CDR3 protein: CASRGFGAEAFF